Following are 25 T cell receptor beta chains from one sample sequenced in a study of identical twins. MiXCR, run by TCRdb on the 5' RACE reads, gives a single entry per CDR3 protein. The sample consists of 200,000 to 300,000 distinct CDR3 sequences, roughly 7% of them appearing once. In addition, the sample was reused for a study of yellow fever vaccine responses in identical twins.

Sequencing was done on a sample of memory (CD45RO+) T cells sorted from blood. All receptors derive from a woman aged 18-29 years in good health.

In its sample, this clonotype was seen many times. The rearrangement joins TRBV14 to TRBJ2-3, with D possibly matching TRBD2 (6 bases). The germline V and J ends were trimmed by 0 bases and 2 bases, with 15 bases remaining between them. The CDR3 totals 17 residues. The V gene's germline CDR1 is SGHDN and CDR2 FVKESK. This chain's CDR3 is CASSQDPAGEFTDTQYF. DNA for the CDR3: TGTGCCAGCAGCCAAGATCCAGCGGGCGAATTCACAGATACGCAGTATTTT. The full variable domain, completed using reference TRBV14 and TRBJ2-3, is EAGVTQFPSHSVIEKGQTVTLRCDPISGHDNLYWYRRVMGKEIKFLLHFVKESKQDESGMPNNRFLAERTGGTYSTLKVQPAELEDSGVYFCASSQDPAGEFTDTQYFGPGTRLTVL.

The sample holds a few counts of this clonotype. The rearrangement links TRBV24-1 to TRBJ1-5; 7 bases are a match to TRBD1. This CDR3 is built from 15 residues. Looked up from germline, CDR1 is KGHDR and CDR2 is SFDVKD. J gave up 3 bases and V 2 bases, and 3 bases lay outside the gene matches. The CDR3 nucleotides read TGTGCCACCAGTGATTCGGGACAGCCCAATCAGCCCCAGCATTTT. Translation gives CATSDSGQPNQPQHF.

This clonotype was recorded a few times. The CDR3 nucleotides read TGTGCCAGCAGCCAAGCAATAGCGGGAGGTTTGGAGAATGAGCAGTTCTTC. Translation: CASSQAIAGGLENEQFF. The chain couples TRBV3-1 to TRBJ2-1; 10 nucleotides match TRBD2. The J segment lost 7 bases and the V segment lost 1 base, leaving 10 bases of the junction unmatched. The CDR3 has 17 residues. Germline assignment: CDR1 LGHDT and CDR2 YNNKEL (reference sequence).

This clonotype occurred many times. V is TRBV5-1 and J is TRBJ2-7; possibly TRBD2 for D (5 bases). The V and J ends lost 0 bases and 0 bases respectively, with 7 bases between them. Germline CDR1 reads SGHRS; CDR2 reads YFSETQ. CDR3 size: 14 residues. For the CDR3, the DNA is TGCGCCAGCAGCTTGGGGACTCTCTCCTACGAGCAGTACTTC. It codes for CASSLGTLSYEQYF.

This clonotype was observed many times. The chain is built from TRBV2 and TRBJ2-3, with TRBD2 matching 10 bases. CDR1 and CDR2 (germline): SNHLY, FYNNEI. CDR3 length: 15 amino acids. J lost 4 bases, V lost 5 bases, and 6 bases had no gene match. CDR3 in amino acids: CASSSGGAGADTQYF. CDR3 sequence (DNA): TGTGCCAGCAGTAGCGGGGGGGCCGGGGCAGATACGCAGTATTTT. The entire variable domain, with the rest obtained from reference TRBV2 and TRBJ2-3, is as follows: EPEVTQTPSHQVTQMGQEVILRCVPISNHLYFYWYRQILGQKVEFLVSFYNNEISEKSEIFDDQFSVERPDGSNFTLKIRSTKLEDSAMYFCASSSGGAGADTQYFGPGTRLTVL.

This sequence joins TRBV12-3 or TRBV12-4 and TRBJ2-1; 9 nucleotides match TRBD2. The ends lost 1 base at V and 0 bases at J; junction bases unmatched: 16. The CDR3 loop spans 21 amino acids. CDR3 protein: CASSLGRTGLALWSSYNEQFF. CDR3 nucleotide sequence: TGTGCCAGCAGTTTAGGGAGAACGGGACTAGCTCTCTGGAGCTCCTACAATGAGCAGTTCTTC.

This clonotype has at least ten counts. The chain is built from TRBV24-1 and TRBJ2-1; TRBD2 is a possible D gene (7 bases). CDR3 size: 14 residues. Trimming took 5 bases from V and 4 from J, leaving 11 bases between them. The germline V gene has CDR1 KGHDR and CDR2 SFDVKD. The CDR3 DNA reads TGTGCCACCAGTGGCGGGGGACATTACAATGAGCAGTTCTTC. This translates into CATSGGGHYNEQFF.

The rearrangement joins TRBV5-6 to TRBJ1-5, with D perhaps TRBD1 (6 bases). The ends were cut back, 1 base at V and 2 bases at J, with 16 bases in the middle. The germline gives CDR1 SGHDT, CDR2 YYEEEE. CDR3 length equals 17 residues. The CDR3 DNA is TGTGCCAGCAGCTTGAGAGGGGGGAGAATAGGCAATCAGCCCCAGCATTTT. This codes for CASSLRGGRIGNQPQHF.

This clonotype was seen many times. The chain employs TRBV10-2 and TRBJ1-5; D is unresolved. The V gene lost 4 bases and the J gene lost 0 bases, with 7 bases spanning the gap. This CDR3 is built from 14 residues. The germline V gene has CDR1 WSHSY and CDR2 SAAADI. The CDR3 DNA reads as TGCGCCAGCAGTGTTGGGTTTAGCAATCAGCCCCAGCATTTT. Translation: CASSVGFSNQPQHF.

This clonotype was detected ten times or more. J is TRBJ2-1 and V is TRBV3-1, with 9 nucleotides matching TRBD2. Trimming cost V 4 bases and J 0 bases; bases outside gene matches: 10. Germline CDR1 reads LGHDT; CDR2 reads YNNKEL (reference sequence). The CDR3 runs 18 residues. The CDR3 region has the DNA TGTGCCAGCAGCCCATCAAATAGCGGGGGTGACTCCTACAATGAGCAGTTCTTC. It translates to CASSPSNSGGDSYNEQFF.

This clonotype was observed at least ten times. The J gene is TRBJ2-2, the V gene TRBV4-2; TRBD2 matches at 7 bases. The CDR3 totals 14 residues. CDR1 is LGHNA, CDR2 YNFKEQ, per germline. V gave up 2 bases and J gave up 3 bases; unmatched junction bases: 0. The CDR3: CASSQLADTGELFF. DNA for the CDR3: TGTGCCAGCAGCCAACTAGCGGACACCGGGGAGCTGTTTTTT.

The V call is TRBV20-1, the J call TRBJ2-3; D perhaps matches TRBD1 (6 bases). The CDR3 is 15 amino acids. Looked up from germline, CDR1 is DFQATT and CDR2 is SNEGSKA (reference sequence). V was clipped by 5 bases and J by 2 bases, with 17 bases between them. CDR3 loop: CSAAGQTTLTDTQYF. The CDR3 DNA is TGCAGTGCTGCCGGACAGACAACACTCACAGATACGCAGTATTTT.

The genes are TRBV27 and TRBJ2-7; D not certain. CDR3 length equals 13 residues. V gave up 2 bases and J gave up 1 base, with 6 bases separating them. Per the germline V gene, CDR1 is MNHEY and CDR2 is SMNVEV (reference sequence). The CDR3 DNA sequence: TGTGCCAGCAGTTTAAAGGTTTCCTACGAGCAGTACGTC. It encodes CASSLKVSYEQYV.

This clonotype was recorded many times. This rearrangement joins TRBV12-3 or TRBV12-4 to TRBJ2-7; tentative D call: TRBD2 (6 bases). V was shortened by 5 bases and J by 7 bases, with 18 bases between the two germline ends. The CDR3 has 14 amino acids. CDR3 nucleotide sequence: TGTGCCAGCAGTACCGGGACTGGCCGAGAAGAGCAGTACTTC. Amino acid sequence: CASSTGTGREEQYF.

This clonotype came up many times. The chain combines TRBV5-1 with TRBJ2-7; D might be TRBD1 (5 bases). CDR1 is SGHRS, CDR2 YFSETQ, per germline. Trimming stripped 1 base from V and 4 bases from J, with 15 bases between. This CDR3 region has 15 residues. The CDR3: CASSLLSNPGYEQYF. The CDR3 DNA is TGCGCCAGCAGCTTGCTCAGCAACCCAGGGTACGAGCAGTACTTC.

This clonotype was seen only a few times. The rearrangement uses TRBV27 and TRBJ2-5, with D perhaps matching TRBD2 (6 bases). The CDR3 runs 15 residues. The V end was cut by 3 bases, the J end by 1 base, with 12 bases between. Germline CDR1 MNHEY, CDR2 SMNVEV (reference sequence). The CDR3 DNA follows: TGTGCCAGCAGTTTCCAGGGACTGGTCCAAGAGACCCAGTACTTC. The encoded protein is CASSFQGLVQETQYF.

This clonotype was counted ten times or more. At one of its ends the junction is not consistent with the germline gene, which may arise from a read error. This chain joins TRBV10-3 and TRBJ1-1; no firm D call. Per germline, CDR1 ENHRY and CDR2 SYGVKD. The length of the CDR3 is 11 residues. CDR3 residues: CAINEGTEAFF. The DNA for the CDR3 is TGTGCCATCAATGAGGGTACTGAAGCTTTCTTT.

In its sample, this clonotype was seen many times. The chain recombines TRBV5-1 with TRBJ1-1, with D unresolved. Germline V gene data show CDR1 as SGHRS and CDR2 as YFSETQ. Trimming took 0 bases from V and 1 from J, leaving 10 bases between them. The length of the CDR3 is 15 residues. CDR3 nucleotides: TGCGCCAGCAGCTTGGGGGCAGGAAAGAACACTGAAGCTTTCTTT. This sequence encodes CASSLGAGKNTEAFF.

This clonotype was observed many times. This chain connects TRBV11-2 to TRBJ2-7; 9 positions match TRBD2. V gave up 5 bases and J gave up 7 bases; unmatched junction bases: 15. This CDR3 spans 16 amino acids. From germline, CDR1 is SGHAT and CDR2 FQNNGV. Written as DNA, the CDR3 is TGTGCCAGCAGCGCGAAAGTCCTAGCGGGGTGGGGGGAGCAGTACTTC. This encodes CASSAKVLAGWGEQYF.

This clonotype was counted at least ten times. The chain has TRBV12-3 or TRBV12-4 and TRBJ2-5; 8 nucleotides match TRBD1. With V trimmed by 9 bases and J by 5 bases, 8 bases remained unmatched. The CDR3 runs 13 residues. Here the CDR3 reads CASRSGGLETQYF. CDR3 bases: TGTGCCAGTAGATCAGGGGGCTTGGAGACCCAGTACTTC.

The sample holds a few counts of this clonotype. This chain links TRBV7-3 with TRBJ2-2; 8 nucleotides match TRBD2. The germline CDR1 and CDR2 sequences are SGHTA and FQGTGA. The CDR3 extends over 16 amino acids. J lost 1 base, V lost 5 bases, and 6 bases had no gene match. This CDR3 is CASSPKTSGNTGELFF. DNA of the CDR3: TGTGCCAGCAGCCCGAAAACTAGCGGGAACACCGGGGAGCTGTTTTTT.

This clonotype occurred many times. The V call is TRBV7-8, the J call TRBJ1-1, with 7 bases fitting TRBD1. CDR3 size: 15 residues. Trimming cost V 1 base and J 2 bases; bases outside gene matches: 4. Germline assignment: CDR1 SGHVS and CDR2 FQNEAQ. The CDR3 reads CASSLEQGLNTEAFF. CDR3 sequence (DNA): TGTGCCAGCAGCTTAGAACAGGGGTTAAACACTGAAGCTTTCTTT.

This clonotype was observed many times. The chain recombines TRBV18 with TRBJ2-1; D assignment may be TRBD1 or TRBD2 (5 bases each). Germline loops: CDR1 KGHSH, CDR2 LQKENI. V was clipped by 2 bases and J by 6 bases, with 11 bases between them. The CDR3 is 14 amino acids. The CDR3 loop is CASSPFQGANEQFF. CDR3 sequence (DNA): TGTGCCAGCTCACCATTCCAGGGAGCCAATGAGCAGTTCTTC. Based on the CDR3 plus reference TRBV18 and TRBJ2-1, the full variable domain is NAGVMQNPRHLVRRRGQEARLRCSPMKGHSHVYWYRQLPEEGLKFMVYLQKENIIDESGMPKERFSAEFPKEGPSILRIQQVVRGDSAAYFCASSPFQGANEQFFGPGTRLTVL.

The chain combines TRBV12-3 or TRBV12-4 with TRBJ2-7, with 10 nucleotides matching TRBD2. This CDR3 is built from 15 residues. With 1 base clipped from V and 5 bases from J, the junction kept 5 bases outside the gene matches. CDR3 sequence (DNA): TGTGCCAGCAGTTTAGGGCTAGCGGGGGTCGACGAGCAGTACGTC. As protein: CASSLGLAGVDEQYV.

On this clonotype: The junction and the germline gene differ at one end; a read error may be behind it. The CDR3 protein is CASGLEAVRESEQYF. In DNA, the CDR3 is TGCGCCAGCGGCTTGGAGGCGGTGCGGGAGAGCGAGCAGTACTTC. J is TRBJ2-7 and V is TRBV5-1; 7 nucleotides match TRBD2. The CDR3 is made up of 15 amino acids. Germline V gene data show CDR1 as SGHRS and CDR2 as YFSETQ.